Sequencing of this T cell receptor (beta chain) was carried out in a study of metastatic and nonmetastatic thyroid tumors. At the level of the study: A comparison of repertoires was made across blood and tumor or nodule tissue from malignant and benign thyroid patients.

MiXCR reprocessed the PCR reads for TCRdb. The sample carries fewer than 15,000 clones, around a quarter recorded once. This clone was seen at least ten times. The CDR3 loop spans 16 amino acids. Germline V gene data show CDR1 as SGHRS and CDR2 as YFSETQ. Trimming stripped 1 base from V and 8 bases from J, with 18 bases between. Every patient underwent thyroid surgery untreated. The clonotype was recovered from a female donor with papillary thyroid cancer or a benign thyroid nodule (not recorded which). Some clones in this sample may be carry-over from other donors' samples. V usage is TRBV5-1 and J usage is TRBJ1-4; D not resolved. Sequenced: tumor tissue. CDR3 protein: CASSLQADTRREKLFF. CDR3 DNA sequence: TGCGCCAGCAGCTTGCAGGCAGACACTCGGCGCGAAAAACTGTTTTTT. Using reference TRBV5-1 and TRBJ1-4 for the parts outside the CDR3, the full variable domain is KAGVTQTPRYLIKTRGQQVTLSCSPISGHRSVSWYQQTPGQGLQFLFEYFSETQRNKGNFPGRFSGRQFSNSRSEMNVSTLELGDSALYLCASSLQADTRREKLFFGSGTQLSVL.